The following is a T cell receptor (beta chain) sequence with its context. The antigen is undetermined. The data were obtained in a study of identical twins. Whole-study findings and limits: The abundant beta clonotypes from cord blood had fewer insertions, and memory repertoires had none of this.

TCRdb independently ran MiXCR on the 5' RACE reads; one entry per CDR3 protein. The sample contains a few hundred thousand distinct CDR3 sequences, roughly 9.7% of which appear only once. Germline CDR1 SGDLS, CDR2 YYNGEE. Trimming took 0 bases from V and 4 from J, leaving 20 bases between them. CDR3 length equals 18 residues. These data are also associated with another study on yellow fever vaccine responses in identical twins.

The sample was CD8+ T cells sorted from blood. The chain combines TRBV9 with TRBJ2-1; no clear D. The TCR originated in a woman aged 18-29 years in good health. The CDR3 sequence: CASSVVPGVGLLYNEQFF. The CDR3 DNA follows: TGTGCCAGCAGCGTAGTGCCGGGTGTTGGGCTTTTATACAATGAGCAGTTCTTC.